This T cell receptor (beta chain) is from a study of CD8 T cells in Susac syndrome. Study results and limitations: Within total CD8+ repertoires, sixteen Susac-specific public clones were found, and within CD8+ TEMRA repertoires, five.

In regard to this clonotype: As yet, its antigen is unknown.

From germline, CDR1 is SGHNT and CDR2 YYREEE (reference sequence). V lost 0 bases and J 5 bases, leaving 5 bases between the germline ends. There are 13 residues in the CDR3. The authors reverse transcribed roughly 0.5 to 1 ug RNA with random hexamers. Via MiXCR, TCRdb re-called the immunoSEQ multiplex PCR reads, giving one row per CDR3 protein. Here the sample spans 120,000 or so distinct CDR3 sequences, around 94% being singletons. TCR beta was sequenced from blood CD8+ and CD4+ T cells. The sequencing sample was made of CD8+ T cells from PBMCs. This receptor was identified in a human donor with Susac syndrome. The chain uses TRBV5-4 and TRBJ1-4; no reliable D call. The CDR3 region is CASSLGQNEKLFF. The CDR3 nucleotides are TGTGCCAGCAGCTTGGGGCAAAATGAAAAACTGTTTTTT.